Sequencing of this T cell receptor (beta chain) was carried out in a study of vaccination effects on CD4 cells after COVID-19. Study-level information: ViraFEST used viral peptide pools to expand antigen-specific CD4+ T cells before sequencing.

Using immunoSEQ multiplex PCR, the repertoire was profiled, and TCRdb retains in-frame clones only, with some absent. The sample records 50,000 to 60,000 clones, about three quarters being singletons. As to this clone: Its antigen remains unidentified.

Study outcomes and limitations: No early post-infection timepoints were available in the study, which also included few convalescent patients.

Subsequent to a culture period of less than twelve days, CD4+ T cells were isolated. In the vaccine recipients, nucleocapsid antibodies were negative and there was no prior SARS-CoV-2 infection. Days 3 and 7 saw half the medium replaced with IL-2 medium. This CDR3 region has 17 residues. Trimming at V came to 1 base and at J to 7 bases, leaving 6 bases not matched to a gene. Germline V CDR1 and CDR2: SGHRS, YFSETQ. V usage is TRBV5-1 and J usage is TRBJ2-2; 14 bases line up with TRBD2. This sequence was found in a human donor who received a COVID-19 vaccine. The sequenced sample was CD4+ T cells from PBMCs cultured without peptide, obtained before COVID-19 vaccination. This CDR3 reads CASSLTTSGGAVGELFF. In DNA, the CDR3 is TGCGCCAGCAGCTTGACGACTAGCGGGGGGGCAGTCGGGGAGCTGTTTTTT.